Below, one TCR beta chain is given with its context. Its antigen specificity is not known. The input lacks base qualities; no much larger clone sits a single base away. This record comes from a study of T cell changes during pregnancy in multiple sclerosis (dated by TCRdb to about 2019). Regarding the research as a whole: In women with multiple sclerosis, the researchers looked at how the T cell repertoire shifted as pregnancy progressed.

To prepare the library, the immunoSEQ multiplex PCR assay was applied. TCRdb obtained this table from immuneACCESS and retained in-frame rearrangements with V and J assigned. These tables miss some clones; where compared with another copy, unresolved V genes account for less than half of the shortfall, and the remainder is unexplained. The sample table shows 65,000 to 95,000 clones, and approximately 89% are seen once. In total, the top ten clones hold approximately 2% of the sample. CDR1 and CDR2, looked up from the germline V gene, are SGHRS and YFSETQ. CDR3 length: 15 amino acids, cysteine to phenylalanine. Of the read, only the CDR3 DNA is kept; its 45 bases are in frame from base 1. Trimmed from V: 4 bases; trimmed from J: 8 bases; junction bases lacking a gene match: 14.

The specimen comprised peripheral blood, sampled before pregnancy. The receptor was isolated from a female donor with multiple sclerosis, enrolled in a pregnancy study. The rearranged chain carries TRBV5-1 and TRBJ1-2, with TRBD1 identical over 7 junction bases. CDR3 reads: CASSRTTGQTGGYTF. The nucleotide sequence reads TGCGCCAGCAGCCGAACGACAGGGCAAACTGGCGGCTACACCTTC.